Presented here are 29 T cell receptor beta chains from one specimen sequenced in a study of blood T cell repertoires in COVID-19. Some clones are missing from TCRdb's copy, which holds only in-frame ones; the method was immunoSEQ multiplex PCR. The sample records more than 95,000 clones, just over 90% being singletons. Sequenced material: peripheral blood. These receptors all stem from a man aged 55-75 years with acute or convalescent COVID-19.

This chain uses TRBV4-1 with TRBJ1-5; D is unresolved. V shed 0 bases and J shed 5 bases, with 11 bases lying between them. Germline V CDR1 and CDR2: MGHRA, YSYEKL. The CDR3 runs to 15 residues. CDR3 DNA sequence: TGCGCCAGCAGCCAAGATCATGCTAATTATCAGCCCCAGCATTTT. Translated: CASSQDHANYQPQHF.

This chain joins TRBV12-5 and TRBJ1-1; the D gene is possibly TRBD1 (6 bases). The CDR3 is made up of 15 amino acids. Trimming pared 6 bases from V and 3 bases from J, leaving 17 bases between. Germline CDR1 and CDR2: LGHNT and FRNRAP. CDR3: CASGPSTGSDTEAFF. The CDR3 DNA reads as TGTGCTAGTGGCCCCTCAACAGGGAGCGACACTGAAGCTTTCTTT.

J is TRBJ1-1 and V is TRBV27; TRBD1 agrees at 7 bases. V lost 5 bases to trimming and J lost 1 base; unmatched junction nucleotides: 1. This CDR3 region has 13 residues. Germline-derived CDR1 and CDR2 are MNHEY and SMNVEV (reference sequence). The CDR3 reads CASSRQGNTEAFF. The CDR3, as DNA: TGTGCCAGCAGTAGACAGGGGAACACTGAAGCTTTCTTT.

Here the CDR3 DNA reads TGTGCCAGCTCACCGACCGGGACTAAGGGCGGGGAGCTGTTTTTT. It is translated as CASSPTGTKGGELFF. This sequence joins TRBV18 and TRBJ2-2; TRBD2 aligns across 7 bases. Germline-derived CDR1 and CDR2 are KGHSH and LQKENI. V was pared by 3 bases and J by 7 bases, with 8 bases of the junction left unmatched. The CDR3 covers 15 residues.

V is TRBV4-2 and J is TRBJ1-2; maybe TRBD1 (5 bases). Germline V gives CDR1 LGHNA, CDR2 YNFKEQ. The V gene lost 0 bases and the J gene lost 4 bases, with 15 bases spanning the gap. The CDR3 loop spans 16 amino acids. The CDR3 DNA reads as TGTGCCAGCAGCCAAGATCTTAACTCTGGGGCCTATGGCTACACCTTC. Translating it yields CASSQDLNSGAYGYTF.

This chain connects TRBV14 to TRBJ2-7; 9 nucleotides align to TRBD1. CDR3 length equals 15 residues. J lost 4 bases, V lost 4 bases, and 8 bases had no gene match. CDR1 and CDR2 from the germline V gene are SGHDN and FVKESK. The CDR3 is CASSPPGTGMYEQYF. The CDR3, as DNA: TGTGCCAGCAGCCCTCCCGGGACAGGGATGTACGAGCAGTACTTC.

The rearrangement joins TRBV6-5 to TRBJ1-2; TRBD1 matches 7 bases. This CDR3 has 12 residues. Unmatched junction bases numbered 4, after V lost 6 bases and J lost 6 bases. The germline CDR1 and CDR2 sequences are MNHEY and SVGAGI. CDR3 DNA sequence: TGTGCCAGCAGGGGGGACAGCGATGGCTACACCTTC. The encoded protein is CASRGDSDGYTF.

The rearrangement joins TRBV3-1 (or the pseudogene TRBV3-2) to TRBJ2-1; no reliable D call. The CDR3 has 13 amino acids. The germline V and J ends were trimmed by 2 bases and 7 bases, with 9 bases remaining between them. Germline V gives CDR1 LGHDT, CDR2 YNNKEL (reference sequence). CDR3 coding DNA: TGTGCCAGCAGCCAACACTCTTCTAATGAGCAGTTCTTC. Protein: CASSQHSSNEQFF.

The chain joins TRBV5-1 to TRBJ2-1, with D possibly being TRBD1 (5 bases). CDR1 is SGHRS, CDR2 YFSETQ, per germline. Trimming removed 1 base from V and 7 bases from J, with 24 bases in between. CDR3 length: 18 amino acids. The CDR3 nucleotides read TGCGCCAGCAGCTTGCCCCTTGATGTCCTAAGGGGATTGAATGAGCAGTTCTTC. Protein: CASSLPLDVLRGLNEQFF.

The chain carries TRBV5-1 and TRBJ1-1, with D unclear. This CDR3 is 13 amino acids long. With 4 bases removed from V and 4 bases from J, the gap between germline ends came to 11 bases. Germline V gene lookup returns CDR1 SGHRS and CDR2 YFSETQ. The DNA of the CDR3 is TGCGCCAGCAGCAAGGAGGTGGTCACTGAAGCTTTCTTT. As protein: CASSKEVVTEAFF. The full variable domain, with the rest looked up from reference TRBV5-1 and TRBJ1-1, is KAGVTQTPRYLIKTRGQQVTLSCSPISGHRSVSWYQQTPGQGLQFLFEYFSETQRNKGNFPGRFSGRQFSNSRSEMNVSTLELGDSALYLCASSKEVVTEAFFGQGTRLTVV.

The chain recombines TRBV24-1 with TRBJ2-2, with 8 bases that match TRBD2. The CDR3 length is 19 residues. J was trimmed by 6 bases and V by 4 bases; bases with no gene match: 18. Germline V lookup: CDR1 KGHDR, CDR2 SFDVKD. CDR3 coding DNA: TGTGCCACCAGTGACCCCACATCGGGGTTAGGGACTAGTCCCGGGGAGCTGTTTTTT. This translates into CATSDPTSGLGTSPGELFF.

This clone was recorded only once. CDR3 sequence: CASSYGGYGYTF. CDR3 bases: TGTGCCAGCAGTTACGGGGGGTATGGCTACACCTTC. The chain carries TRBV6-5 and TRBJ1-2, with D maybe TRBD1 (5 bases). The V end was cut by 2 bases, the J end by 5 bases, with 6 bases between. The CDR3 is 12 residues long. CDR1 and CDR2 (germline): MNHEY, SVGAGI.

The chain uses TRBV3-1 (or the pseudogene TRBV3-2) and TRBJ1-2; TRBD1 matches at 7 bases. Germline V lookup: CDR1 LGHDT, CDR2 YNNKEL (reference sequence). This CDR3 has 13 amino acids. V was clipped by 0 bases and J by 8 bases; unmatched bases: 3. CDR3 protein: CASSQEKGGGYTF. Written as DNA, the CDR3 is TGTGCCAGCAGCCAAGAAAAAGGGGGCGGCTACACCTTC.

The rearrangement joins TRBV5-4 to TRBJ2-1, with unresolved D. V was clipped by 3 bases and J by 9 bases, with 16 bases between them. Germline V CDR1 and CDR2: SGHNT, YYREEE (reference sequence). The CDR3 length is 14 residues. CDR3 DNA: TGTGCCAGCAGCTCCATCTTAGACTCGGGTGAGCAGTTCTTC. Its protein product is CASSSILDSGEQFF.

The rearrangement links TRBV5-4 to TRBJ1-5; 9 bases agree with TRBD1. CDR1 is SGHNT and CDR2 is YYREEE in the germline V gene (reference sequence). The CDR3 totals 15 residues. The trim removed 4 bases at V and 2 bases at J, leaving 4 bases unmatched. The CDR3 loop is CASSPGQGGNQPQHF. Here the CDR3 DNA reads TGTGCCAGCAGCCCGGGACAGGGAGGCAATCAGCCCCAGCATTTT.

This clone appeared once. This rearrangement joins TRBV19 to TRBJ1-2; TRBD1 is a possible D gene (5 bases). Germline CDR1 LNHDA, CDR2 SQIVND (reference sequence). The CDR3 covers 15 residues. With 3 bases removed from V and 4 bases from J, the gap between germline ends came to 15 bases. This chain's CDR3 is CASSMAGGEGYGYTF. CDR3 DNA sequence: TGTGCCAGTAGTATGGCGGGGGGGGAAGGCTATGGCTACACCTTC.

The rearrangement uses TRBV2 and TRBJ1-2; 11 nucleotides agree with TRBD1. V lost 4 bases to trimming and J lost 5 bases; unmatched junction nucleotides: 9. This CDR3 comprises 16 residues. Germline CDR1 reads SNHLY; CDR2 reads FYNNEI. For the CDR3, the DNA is TGTGCCAGCAGTGCTTTAGGGGACAGGGGGTTTTATGGCTACACCTTC. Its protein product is CASSALGDRGFYGYTF. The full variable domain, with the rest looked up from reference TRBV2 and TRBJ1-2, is EPEVTQTPSHQVTQMGQEVILRCVPISNHLYFYWYRQILGQKVEFLVSFYNNEISEKSEIFDDQFSVERPDGSNFTLKIRSTKLEDSAMYFCASSALGDRGFYGYTFGSGTRLTVV.

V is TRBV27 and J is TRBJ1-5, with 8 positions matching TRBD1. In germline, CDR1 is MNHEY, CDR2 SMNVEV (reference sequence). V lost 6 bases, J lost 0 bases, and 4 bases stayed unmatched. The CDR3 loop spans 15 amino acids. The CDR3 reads CASRSDRVSNQPQHF. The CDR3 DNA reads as TGTGCCAGCAGGTCGGACAGGGTTAGCAATCAGCCCCAGCATTTT.

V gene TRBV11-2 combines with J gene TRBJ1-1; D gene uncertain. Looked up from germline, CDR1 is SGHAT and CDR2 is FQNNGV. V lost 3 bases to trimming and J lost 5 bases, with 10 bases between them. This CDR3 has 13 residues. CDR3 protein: CASSLEGGTEAFF. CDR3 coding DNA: TGTGCCAGCAGCTTGGAGGGAGGGACTGAAGCTTTCTTT.

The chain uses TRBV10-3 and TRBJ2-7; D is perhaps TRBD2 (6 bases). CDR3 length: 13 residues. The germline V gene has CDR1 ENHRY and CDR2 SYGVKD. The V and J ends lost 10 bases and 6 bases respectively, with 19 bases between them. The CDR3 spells CATGEDKVGEQYF. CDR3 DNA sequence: TGTGCCACCGGGGAGGACAAGGTCGGCGAGCAGTACTTC.

In DNA form, the CDR3 reads TGCGCCAGCAGCTTGTCTAGACTAGCGGGGACGCATGAGCAGTTCTTC. Its translation is CASSLSRLAGTHEQFF. The J gene is TRBJ2-1, the V gene TRBV5-1, with 11 bases that match TRBD2. The J segment lost 8 bases and the V segment lost 1 base, leaving 8 bases of the junction unmatched. This CDR3 comprises 16 residues. Germline V gene lookup returns CDR1 SGHRS and CDR2 YFSETQ.

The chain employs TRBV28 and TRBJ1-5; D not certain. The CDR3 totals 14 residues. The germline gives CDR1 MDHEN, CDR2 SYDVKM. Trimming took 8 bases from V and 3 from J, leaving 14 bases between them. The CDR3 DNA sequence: TGTGCCAGCCTGGAGGGTTCGAACAATCAGCCCCAGCATTTT. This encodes CASLEGSNNQPQHF.

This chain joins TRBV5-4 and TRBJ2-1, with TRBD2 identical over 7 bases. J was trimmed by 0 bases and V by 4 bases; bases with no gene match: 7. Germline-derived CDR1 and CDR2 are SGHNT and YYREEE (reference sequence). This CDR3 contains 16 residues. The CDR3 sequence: CASSILAVTSYNEQFF. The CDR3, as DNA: TGTGCCAGCAGCATCCTAGCGGTCACCTCCTACAATGAGCAGTTCTTC.

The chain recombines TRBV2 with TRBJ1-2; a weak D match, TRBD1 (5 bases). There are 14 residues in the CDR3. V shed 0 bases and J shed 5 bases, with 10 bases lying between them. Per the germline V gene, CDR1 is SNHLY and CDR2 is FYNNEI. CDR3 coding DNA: TGTGCCAGCAGTGAAGCAATGACAGAATATGGCTACACCTTC. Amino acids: CASSEAMTEYGYTF.

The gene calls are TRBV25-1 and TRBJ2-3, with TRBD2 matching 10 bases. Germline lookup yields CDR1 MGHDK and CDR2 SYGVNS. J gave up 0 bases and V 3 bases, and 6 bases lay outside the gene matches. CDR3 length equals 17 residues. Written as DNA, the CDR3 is TGTGCCAGCAGTGACCCTAAGCGGGGGGGAAGCACAGATACGCAGTATTTT. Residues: CASSDPKRGGSTDTQYF.

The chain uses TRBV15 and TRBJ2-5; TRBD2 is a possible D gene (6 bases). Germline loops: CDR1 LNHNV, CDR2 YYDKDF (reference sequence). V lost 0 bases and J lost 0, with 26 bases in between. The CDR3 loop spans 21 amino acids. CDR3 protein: CATSREIVGTVGDIYQETQYF. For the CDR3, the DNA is TGTGCCACCAGCAGAGAAATAGTAGGGACTGTCGGAGACATTTACCAAGAGACCCAGTACTTC.

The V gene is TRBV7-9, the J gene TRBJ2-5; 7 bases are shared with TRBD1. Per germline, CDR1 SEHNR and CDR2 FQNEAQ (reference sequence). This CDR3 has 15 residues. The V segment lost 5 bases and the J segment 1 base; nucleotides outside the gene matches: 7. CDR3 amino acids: CASSADRVAQETQYF. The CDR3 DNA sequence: TGTGCCAGCAGCGCCGACAGGGTGGCCCAAGAGACCCAGTACTTC.

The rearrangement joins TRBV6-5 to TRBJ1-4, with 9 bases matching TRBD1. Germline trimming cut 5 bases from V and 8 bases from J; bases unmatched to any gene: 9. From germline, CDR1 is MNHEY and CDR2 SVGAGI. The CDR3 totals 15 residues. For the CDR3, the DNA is TGTGCCAGCAGTCCGGGACAGGGTGGTTTGGAAAAACTGTTTTTT. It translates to CASSPGQGGLEKLFF.

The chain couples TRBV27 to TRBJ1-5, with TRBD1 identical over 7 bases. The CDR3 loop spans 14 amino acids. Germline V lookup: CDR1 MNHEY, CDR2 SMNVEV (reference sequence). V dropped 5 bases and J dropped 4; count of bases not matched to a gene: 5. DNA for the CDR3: TGTGCCAGCAGTGGCCAGGGGGTTAATCAGCCCCAGCATTTT. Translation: CASSGQGVNQPQHF.